The 32 T cell receptor beta chains reported below all come from one sample, sequenced in a study of blood T cells in healthy people across ages. A sample-barcoded 5' primer and a J-beta primer mix were used in a second PCR of roughly 7 to 12 cycles. TCRdb reprocessed the 5' RACE reads via MiXCR and lists one record per CDR3 protein. The sample has around 1,500,000 distinct CDR3 sequences, approximately 38% seen once. Sequenced material: blood. These receptors were taken from a woman aged 18-29 years in good health.

This clonotype was counted only a few times. This sequence joins TRBV29-1 and TRBJ1-2; D is uncertain. Germline loops: CDR1 SQVTM, CDR2 ANQGSEA. The CDR3 runs to 16 residues. With 5 bases removed from V and 0 bases from J, the gap between germline ends came to 19 bases. CDR3 coding DNA: TGCAGCGTTCTTATAGAGGACGGATTACCTAACTATGGCTACACCTTC. This sequence encodes CSVLIEDGLPNYGYTF.

V is TRBV12-5 and J is TRBJ2-1, with 10 bases lining up with TRBD2. The J call may be incorrect, as the DNA end agrees better with TRBJ2-7. Germline V gives CDR1 LGHNT, CDR2 FRNRAP. The CDR3 has 16 amino acids. The CDR3 DNA reads as TGTGCTAGTGGTTCCCCTCCGACTAGCGGGTCTAGTGAGCAGTACTTC. Its protein is CASGSPPTSGSSEQYF.

This rearrangement joins TRBV20-1 to TRBJ2-6; no clear D. V was shortened by 2 bases and J by 0 bases, with 5 bases between the two germline ends. This CDR3 comprises 14 residues. CDR1 DFQATT and CDR2 SNEGSKA come from the germline V gene (reference sequence). The CDR3 DNA reads as TGCAGTGCTAGATACGGCTCTGGGGCCAACGTCCTGACTTTC. Translated: CSARYGSGANVLTF.

This clonotype showed up just a few times. The chain has TRBV5-5 and TRBJ2-3; a possible D gene is TRBD2 (5 bases). Between the trimmed V and J ends, which lost 0 bases and 5 bases, there was a span of 7 bases. Per germline, CDR1 SGHKS and CDR2 YYEKEE (reference sequence). The CDR3 consists of 13 residues. CDR3 region: CASSLVGVDTQYF. CDR3 in DNA: TGTGCCAGCAGCTTGGTCGGGGTAGATACGCAGTATTTT.

The V and J genes are TRBV12-3 or TRBV12-4 and TRBJ2-5; 8 positions match TRBD1. Matching the DNA end better, TRBJ2-1 makes the J call doubtful. The CDR3 length is 12 residues. CDR3 nucleotide sequence: TGTGCCAGCCGGACAGGGCAAGAGACCCAGTTCTTC. Its protein product is CASRTGQETQFF.

This clonotype has a count of ten or more. DNA for the CDR3: TGTGCCAGCAGCTACCGGGACAGGAACACTGAAGCTTTCTTT. Its translation is CASSYRDRNTEAFF. The chain carries TRBV7-2 and TRBJ1-1, with TRBD1 matching 7 bases. Germline CDR1 SGHTA, CDR2 FQGNSA. J lost 1 base, V lost 4 bases, and 3 bases had no gene match. The CDR3 contains 14 residues.

This clonotype was seen a few times. The CDR3 region is CASSEGGVRQPQHF. DNA of the CDR3: TGTGCCAGCAGTGAGGGGGGGGTACGACAGCCCCAGCATTTT. The chain has TRBV6-4 and TRBJ1-5, with D perhaps matching TRBD1 (5 bases). The CDR3 length is 14 residues. V was cut by 3 bases and J by 7 bases, with 13 bases left in between. Germline CDR1 MRHNA, CDR2 SNTAGT.

This clonotype occurred many times. The junction and the germline gene differ at one end; a read error may be behind it. The rearrangement links TRBV5-1 to TRBJ2-1, with 7 bases that match TRBD1. Germline CDR1 reads SGHRS; CDR2 reads YFSETQ. CDR3 length equals 15 residues. The CDR3 reads CASSLGGQSYNEQFF. For the CDR3, the DNA is TGTGCCAGCAGCTTAGGGGGACAGTCCTACAATGAGCAGTTCTTC.

The chain has TRBV29-1 and TRBJ1-2; 7 nucleotides agree with TRBD1. The CDR3 runs to 13 residues. V dropped 3 bases and J dropped 6; count of bases not matched to a gene: 7. Germline V gene lookup returns CDR1 SQVTM and CDR2 ANQGSEA. CDR3 protein: CSVDETGRDGYTF. Here the CDR3 DNA reads TGCAGCGTTGATGAGACAGGGAGAGATGGCTACACCTTC.

The CDR3 DNA reads TGCGCCAGCAGCCAAGGACGGGGGGGGGCCGATGAGCAGTTCTTC. Translation: CASSQGRGGADEQFF. This rearrangement joins TRBV4-1 to TRBJ2-1, with 8 bases identical to TRBD2. Per germline, CDR1 MGHRA and CDR2 YSYEKL. V was pared by 1 base and J by 8 bases, with 7 bases of the junction left unmatched. The CDR3 is 15 residues long.

CDR3 region: CSARDPPATDTQYF. In nucleotides, the CDR3 is TGCAGTGCTAGAGATCCCCCGGCGACAGATACGCAGTATTTT. V gene TRBV20-1 combines with J gene TRBJ2-3; no definite D call. The length of the CDR3 is 14 residues. Looked up from germline, CDR1 is DFQATT and CDR2 is SNEGSKA (reference sequence). Between the trimmed V and J ends, which lost 0 bases and 3 bases, there was a span of 10 bases.

This clonotype was seen a few times. This rearrangement joins TRBV5-6 to TRBJ1-2, with TRBD1 identical over 11 bases. V lost 4 bases to trimming and J lost 4 bases; unmatched junction nucleotides: 9. CDR3 length equals 16 residues. Looked up from germline, CDR1 is SGHDT and CDR2 is YYEEEE. DNA for the CDR3: TGTGCCAGCAGCCTCACCACCGGGACAGGGGGCTATGGCTACACCTTC. It yields the protein CASSLTTGTGGYGYTF.

The V gene is TRBV20-1, the J gene TRBJ2-6, with no clear D. Trimming took off 5 bases at V and 2 bases at J, with 10 bases between the two ends. This CDR3 has 14 amino acids. Per germline, CDR1 DFQATT and CDR2 SNEGSKA (reference sequence). The CDR3 sequence: CSAPIVAGANVLTF. The CDR3 DNA is TGCAGTGCTCCAATAGTTGCTGGGGCCAACGTCCTGACTTTC.

This sequence joins TRBV6-6 and TRBJ2-1; no reliable D call. The V and J ends lost 6 bases and 0 bases respectively, with 15 bases between them. This CDR3 region has 16 residues. CDR1 MNHNY and CDR2 SVGAGI come from the germline V gene (reference sequence). CDR3 DNA sequence: TGTGCCAGCAGACATGCGGCCGCGAGCTCCTACAATGAGCAGTTCTTC. Translated: CASRHAAASSYNEQFF.

CDR3 nucleotide sequence: TGTGCCAGCTCAAACGACATAAACATTCAGTACTTC. It is translated as CASSNDINIQYF. The chain links TRBV18 to TRBJ2-7; D call uncertain. The end of the DNA aligns better with TRBJ2-4, so the J call may be wrong. This CDR3 is 12 amino acids long. The germline V gene has CDR1 KGHSH and CDR2 LQKENI.

The CDR3 nucleotides read TGTGCCTGGAGGGTAGGGACGCAGGATGGCTACACCTTC. As protein: CAWRVGTQDGYTF. The chain is built from TRBV30 and TRBJ1-2, with D tentatively TRBD1 (5 bases). V was pared by 3 bases and J by 6 bases, with 14 bases between. The CDR3 extends over 13 amino acids. From germline, CDR1 is GTSNPN and CDR2 SVGIG (reference sequence).

The gene calls are TRBV6-6 and TRBJ2-5, with 7 bases lining up with TRBD1. Germline lookup yields CDR1 MNHNY and CDR2 SVGAGI (reference sequence). The CDR3 has 14 residues. The V and J ends lost 5 bases and 4 bases, in that order; junction bases with no gene match: 7. CDR3 coding DNA: TGTGCCAGCAGTGATAGCAGGGGGTTAGAGACCCAGTACTTC. It specifies CASSDSRGLETQYF.

The sample holds a few counts of this clonotype. This chain links TRBV7-7 with TRBJ2-3; tentatively, D is TRBD1 (6 bases). This CDR3 has 13 residues. CDR1 is SSHAT, CDR2 FNYEAQ, per germline (reference sequence). V was cut by 5 bases and J by 11 bases, with 17 bases left in between. The CDR3: CASSPDSWVGQYF. CDR3 bases: TGTGCCAGCAGCCCGGACAGCTGGGTCGGGCAGTATTTT.

This clonotype has only one observation. The gene calls are TRBV4-1 and TRBJ2-5, with 13 positions matching TRBD2. This CDR3 comprises 16 residues. The V segment lost 4 bases and the J segment 11 bases; nucleotides outside the gene matches: 13. Germline V lookup: CDR1 MGHRA, CDR2 YSYEKL. The CDR3 DNA reads TGCGCCAGCAGCCTGACGACTAGCGGGGGGATGAATGAGCAGTACTTC. Its protein product is CASSLTTSGGMNEQYF.

The chain carries TRBV6-5 and TRBJ2-5; the D is unclear. The CDR3 consists of 15 residues. Trimming took off 2 bases at V and 5 bases at J, with 15 bases between the two ends. Germline-derived CDR1 and CDR2 are MNHEY and SVGAGI. CDR3 bases: TGTGCCAGCAGTTACGCGAGTCTCTCGGTGGAGACCCAGTACTTC. This encodes CASSYASLSVETQYF.

This clonotype was seen a few times. The chain combines TRBV20-1 with TRBJ2-5; TRBD2 aligns across 9 bases. Per germline, CDR1 DFQATT and CDR2 SNEGSKA (reference sequence). Trimming removed 3 bases from V and 1 base from J; junction bases left unmatched: 6. This CDR3 is built from 15 residues. CDR3 loop: CSASKAGGSQETQYF. DNA for the CDR3: TGCAGTGCTAGTAAAGCGGGGGGATCCCAAGAGACCCAGTACTTC.

The chain couples TRBV10-3 to TRBJ2-6; D is perhaps TRBD2 (5 bases). Germline CDR1 is ENHRY and CDR2 is SYGVKD. This CDR3 contains 13 residues. V was cut by 8 bases and J by 4 bases, with 9 bases left in between. CDR3 nucleotides: TGTGCCATCCCAACGGGAGGGGCCAACGTCCTGACTTTC. It specifies CAIPTGGANVLTF.

The rearrangement uses TRBV5-1 and TRBJ2-5; D gene uncertain. V lost 3 bases and J lost 5, with 14 bases in between. The CDR3 is 14 residues long. CDR1 is SGHRS, CDR2 YFSETQ, per germline. The CDR3 region has the DNA TGCGCCAGCAGCTCCGCCGCAGCTCGGGAGACCCAGTACTTC. It specifies CASSSAAARETQYF.

The V call is TRBV5-1, the J call TRBJ2-3; no clear D. Germline CDR1 and CDR2: SGHRS and YFSETQ. CDR3 length equals 14 residues. V shed 2 bases and J shed 6 bases, with 13 bases lying between them. CDR3 in amino acids: CASSLGRPEDTQYF. In DNA form, the CDR3 reads TGCGCCAGCAGCTTAGGACGGCCCGAGGATACGCAGTATTTT.

The CDR3 loop reads CASSPRLGTSGRATIEQFF. CDR3 DNA sequence: TGTGCCAGCTCACCACGCTTGGGGACTAGCGGGAGGGCCACAATTGAGCAGTTCTTC. The V and J genes are TRBV18 and TRBJ2-1; the match to TRBD2 covers 16 bases. The germline V gene encodes CDR1 KGHSH and CDR2 LQKENI. The CDR3 consists of 19 residues. The junction had 12 bases not matched to a gene; V was cut back by 1 base and J by 9 bases. Filled out from reference TRBV18 and TRBJ2-1, the complete variable domain reads NAGVMQNPRHLVRRRGQEARLRCSPMKGHSHVYWYRQLPEEGLKFMVYLQKENIIDESGMPKERFSAEFPKEGPSILRIQQVVRGDSAAYFCASSPRLGTSGRATIEQFFGPGTRLTVL.

Comments on this clonotype: Mismatch with germline at one junction end may stem from a read error. The V and J genes are TRBV14 and TRBJ1-6, with no clear D. CDR1 is SGHDN and CDR2 is FVKESK in the germline V gene. There are 15 residues in the CDR3. DNA of the CDR3: TGTGCCAGCAGCCAGAGGACCTCGAGGAATTCACCCCCCCACTTT. It codes for CASSQRTSRNSPPHF.

The rearrangement joins TRBV29-1 to TRBJ2-2; D is unclear. Between the trimmed V and J ends, which lost 7 bases and 0 bases, there was a span of 6 bases. The V gene's germline CDR1 is SQVTM and CDR2 ANQGSEA. The CDR3 length is 12 residues. This CDR3 is CSGTPNTGELFF. In DNA form, the CDR3 reads TGCAGCGGAACTCCGAACACCGGGGAGCTGTTTTTT.

This clonotype was recorded a few times. This sequence joins TRBV7-2 and TRBJ2-5; 12 bases are shared with TRBD2. V dropped 5 bases and J dropped 11; count of bases not matched to a gene: 18. Per the germline V gene, CDR1 is SGHTA and CDR2 is FQGNSA. The CDR3 sequence is 17 residues long. The CDR3: CASSPYPLAGGPNEQYF. The CDR3, as DNA: TGTGCCAGCAGCCCGTACCCTCTAGCGGGAGGGCCAAATGAGCAGTACTTC.

The table lists this clonotype with a few counts. The chain joins TRBV20-1 to TRBJ2-3; D could derive from TRBD1 or TRBD2 (5 bases each). V was trimmed by 6 bases and J by 0 bases, leaving 13 bases between them. The CDR3 is 14 amino acids. Looked up from germline, CDR1 is DFQATT and CDR2 is SNEGSKA (reference sequence). As DNA, the CDR3 is TGCAGTGCGCCCGGGACCTACAGCACAGATACGCAGTATTTT. Its translation is CSAPGTYSTDTQYF.

V usage is TRBV20-1 and J usage is TRBJ2-1; unclear D gene. V lost 1 base, J lost 11 bases, and 12 bases lay in between. The CDR3 spans 12 residues. Germline values: CDR1 DFQATT, CDR2 SNEGSKA (reference sequence). CDR3: CSARVEVTKQFF. DNA for the CDR3: TGCAGTGCTAGAGTCGAGGTTACAAAGCAGTTCTTC.

This clonotype showed up just a few times. The chain combines TRBV5-5 with TRBJ2-1; TRBD2 aligns across 8 bases. The length of the CDR3 is 16 residues. J gave up 5 bases and V 4 bases, and 11 bases lay outside the gene matches. Germline-derived CDR1 and CDR2 are SGHKS and YYEKEE (reference sequence). The CDR3 DNA reads TGTGCCAGCAGCCCCCGGGGGGGGGCCCTAAACAATGAGCAGTTCTTC. Translation gives CASSPRGGALNNEQFF.

The chain combines TRBV10-3 with TRBJ2-4; possibly TRBD1 for D (5 bases). With the DNA end fitting TRBJ2-7 better, the J assignment may be wrong. The CDR3 has 13 residues. In germline, CDR1 is ENHRY, CDR2 SYGVKD. The CDR3 sequence is CAISTYQGNEQYF. The CDR3 nucleotides read TGTGCCATCAGCACATACCAGGGCAACGAGCAGTACTTC.